The TCR beta chain described here comes from a study of T cell changes during pregnancy in multiple sclerosis. The data were produced by immunoSEQ multiplex PCR, yet TCRdb's version contains in-frame clones alone and is incomplete. Seen here are roughly 79,000 clones, just over 90% observed once, and the top ten hold about 0.8%. The clonotype was recovered from a female donor in good health, enrolled as a control in a pregnancy study. The sample here was peripheral blood, taken in the second trimester of pregnancy.

In DNA form, the CDR3 reads TGTGCCAGTAGTAAACAGCGGGGGGGCGGCGGGGAGCTGTTTTTT. Encoded protein: CASSKQRGGGGELFF. This chain connects TRBV19 to TRBJ2-2, with 10 bases identical to TRBD2. This CDR3 region has 15 residues. Germline V gene data show CDR1 as LNHDA and CDR2 as SQIVND (reference sequence). The junction had 6 bases not matched to a gene; V was cut back by 4 bases and J by 7 bases.